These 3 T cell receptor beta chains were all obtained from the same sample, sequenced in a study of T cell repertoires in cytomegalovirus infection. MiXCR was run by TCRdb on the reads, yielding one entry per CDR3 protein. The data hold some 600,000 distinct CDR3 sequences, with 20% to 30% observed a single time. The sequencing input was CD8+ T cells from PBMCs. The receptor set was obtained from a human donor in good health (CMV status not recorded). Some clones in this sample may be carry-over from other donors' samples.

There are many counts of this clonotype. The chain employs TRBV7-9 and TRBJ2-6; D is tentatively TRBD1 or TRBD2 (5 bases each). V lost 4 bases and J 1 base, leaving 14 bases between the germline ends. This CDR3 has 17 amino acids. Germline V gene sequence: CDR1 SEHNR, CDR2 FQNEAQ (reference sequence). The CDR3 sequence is CASSSGTFVSGANVLTF. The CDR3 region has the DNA TGTGCCAGCAGCTCCGGGACGTTTGTTTCTGGGGCCAACGTCCTGACTTTC.

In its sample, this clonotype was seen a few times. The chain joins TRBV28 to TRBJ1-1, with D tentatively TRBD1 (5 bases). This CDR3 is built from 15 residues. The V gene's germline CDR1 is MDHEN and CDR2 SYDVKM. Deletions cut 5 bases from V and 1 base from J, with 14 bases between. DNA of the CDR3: TGTGCCAGCAGTACGCGGGAGGGGACGAACACTGAAGCTTTCTTT. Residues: CASSTREGTNTEAFF.

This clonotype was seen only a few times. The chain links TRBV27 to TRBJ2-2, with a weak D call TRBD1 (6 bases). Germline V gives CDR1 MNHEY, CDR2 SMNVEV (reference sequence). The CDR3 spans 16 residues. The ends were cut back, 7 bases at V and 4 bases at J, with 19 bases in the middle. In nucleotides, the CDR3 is TGTGCCAGCACCCTAGGGGGACGGTGGGGCACCGGGGAGCTGTTTTTT. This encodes CASTLGGRWGTGELFF.